Below are 20 T cell receptor beta chains sequenced from a single sample in a study of blood T cell repertoires in COVID-19. The method was immunoSEQ multiplex PCR; TCRdb's version includes in-frame clones alone and lacks a portion of them. This sample carries more than 200,000 clones, around 80% of them seen once, and the ten largest clones take around 7%. Sequenced material: PBMCs or T cells enriched from blood (not recorded which). These receptors all stem from a woman between 40 and 55 years old with acute COVID-19.

The CDR3 DNA sequence: TGTGCCTGGAGTTCGCTGTGGGCCAACCGGGCTTTCTTT. Translation: CAWSSLWANRAFF. The rearrangement uses TRBV30 and TRBJ1-1; the D is unclear. The CDR3 extends over 13 amino acids. Deletions cut 2 bases from V and 11 bases from J, with 18 bases between. The germline CDR1 and CDR2 sequences are GTSNPN and SVGIG (reference sequence).

This clone was found a few times. The chain carries TRBV2 and TRBJ2-2; 15 bases map to TRBD2. The CDR3 is 21 amino acids. CDR1 and CDR2 from the germline V gene are SNHLY and FYNNEI. V was clipped by 3 bases and J by 2 bases; unmatched bases: 13. The CDR3 DNA is TGTGCCAGCAGTGAGAAACTCCCGGGACTAGCGGGGGGCTTCAACACCGGGGAGCTGTTTTTT. Its protein product is CASSEKLPGLAGGFNTGELFF.

The rearrangement uses TRBV6-2 or TRBV6-3 and TRBJ1-1; 7 nucleotides match TRBD1. The germline V gene has CDR1 MNHEY and CDR2 SVGEGT. This CDR3 comprises 13 residues. V trimming: 2 bases; J trimming: 7 bases; junction bases outside the gene matches: 4. CDR3 nucleotides: TGTGCCAGCAGTTACGAGGGGGCAGGTGAAGCTTTCTTT. Its translation: CASSYEGAGEAFF.

The chain carries TRBV6-5 and TRBJ1-2; TRBD1 agrees at 7 bases. The CDR3 consists of 14 residues. Germline V gene lookup returns CDR1 MNHEY and CDR2 SVGAGI. J lost 7 bases, V lost 7 bases, and 12 bases had no gene match. The CDR3 sequence: CASTSTQGYAGYTF. CDR3 coding DNA: TGTGCCAGCACCTCGACACAGGGGTATGCTGGCTACACCTTC.

The rearrangement links TRBV24-1 to TRBJ1-2; 9 bases fit TRBD1. V lost 9 bases to trimming and J lost 7 bases; unmatched junction nucleotides: 5. The CDR3 has 12 residues. Germline assignment: CDR1 KGHDR and CDR2 SFDVKD. The CDR3: CATEDRGAGYTF. The CDR3 nucleotides read TGTGCCACCGAGGACAGGGGCGCTGGCTACACCTTC.

This clone was observed once. The CDR3 sequence: CASSLVVLVSGGEYNSPLHF. The DNA of the CDR3 is TGTGCCAGCAGCTTAGTAGTTTTGGTTTCAGGGGGCGAGTATAATTCACCCCTCCACTTT. The rearrangement uses TRBV7-8 and TRBJ1-6; 8 bases line up with TRBD1. V dropped 1 base and J dropped 4; count of bases not matched to a gene: 15. The CDR3 spans 20 residues. Germline V gene lookup returns CDR1 SGHVS and CDR2 FQNEAQ.

This chain uses TRBV30 with TRBJ1-5, with D possibly matching TRBD1 (6 bases). V was shortened by 0 bases and J by 2 bases, with 11 bases between the two germline ends. The CDR3 contains 15 residues. From germline, CDR1 is GTSNPN and CDR2 SVGIG (reference sequence). CDR3: CAWSVQAGGNQPQHF. CDR3 nucleotide sequence: TGTGCCTGGAGTGTACAGGCAGGGGGCAATCAGCCCCAGCATTTT.

This clone was seen repeatedly, ten times or more. This sequence joins TRBV19 and TRBJ1-1; a weak D match, TRBD1 (5 bases). Germline V lookup: CDR1 LNHDA, CDR2 SQIVND (reference sequence). The V end lost 2 bases, the J end lost 4 bases, and 11 bases lay between the germline ends. This CDR3 comprises 14 residues. The CDR3 nucleotides are TGTGCCAGTAGTATACCAGGGCTGGGCACTGAAGCTTTCTTT. Residues: CASSIPGLGTEAFF. Combining the CDR3 with reference TRBV19 and TRBJ1-1 gives the whole variable domain DGGITQSPKYLFRKEGQNVTLSCEQNLNHDAMYWYRQDPGQGLRLIYYSQIVNDFQKGDIAEGYSVSREKKESFPLTVTSAQKNPTAFYLCASSIPGLGTEAFFGQGTRLTVV.

The genes are TRBV19 and TRBJ1-5; D unclear. The CDR3 length is 14 residues. The germline gives CDR1 LNHDA, CDR2 SQIVND (reference sequence). Trimming stripped 7 bases from V and 5 bases from J, with 15 bases between. The CDR3: CASTNFHGYQPQHF. The DNA for the CDR3 is TGTGCCAGTACCAATTTTCACGGTTATCAGCCCCAGCATTTT.

This sequence joins TRBV2 and TRBJ1-3; possibly TRBD1 for D (6 bases). CDR3 length: 13 residues. The V end was cut by 4 bases, the J end by 4 bases, with 8 bases between. Germline lookup yields CDR1 SNHLY and CDR2 FYNNEI. The CDR3 sequence: CASSGTEGNTIYF. CDR3 coding DNA: TGTGCCAGCAGTGGGACAGAGGGAAACACCATATATTTT.

This rearrangement joins TRBV2 to TRBJ1-1; D not resolved. The CDR3 contains 14 residues. The V and J ends lost 1 base and 6 bases respectively, with 12 bases between them. The germline gives CDR1 SNHLY, CDR2 FYNNEI. Here the CDR3 DNA reads TGTGCCAGCAGTGAAGTGAGAGGGAGGGCTGAAGCTTTCTTT. Translation gives CASSEVRGRAEAFF.

The rearrangement uses TRBV28 and TRBJ1-1; the D gene is possibly TRBD1 (5 bases). Trimming shortened V by 8 bases and J by 6 bases, and 22 bases separated the two germline ends. The CDR3 is made up of 15 amino acids. In germline, CDR1 is MDHEN, CDR2 SYDVKM. The CDR3 nucleotides are TGTGCCAGCTGTTGGCGTGGGCAGGGAAACCCTGAAGCTTTCTTT. Encoded protein: CASCWRGQGNPEAFF.

The V and J genes are TRBV21-1 and TRBJ2-3; TRBD2 is the table's D call and was not checked against the DNA. TRBV21-1 corresponds to a pseudogene. The CDR3 is 15 residues long. The CDR3 DNA sequence: TGTGCCAGCAACACCCGCGGGCCCCTGAGGGATACGCAGTATTTT. Translating it yields CASNTRGPLRDTQYF.

The chain combines TRBV3-1 (or the pseudogene TRBV3-2) with TRBJ2-6; no clear D gene. The germline V gene encodes CDR1 LGHDT and CDR2 YNNKEL (reference sequence). The CDR3 loop spans 15 amino acids. Trimming pared 2 bases from V and 0 bases from J, leaving 5 bases between. CDR3 sequence reads: CASSQRFSGANVLTF. CDR3 bases: TGTGCCAGCAGCCAACGGTTCTCTGGGGCCAACGTCCTGACTTTC.

The CDR3 here is CASSLVGGYGYTF. CDR3 sequence (DNA): TGCGCCAGCAGCTTGGTAGGGGGCTATGGCTACACCTTC. V gene TRBV5-1 combines with J gene TRBJ1-2, with a tentative D call TRBD1 (6 bases). Per germline, CDR1 SGHRS and CDR2 YFSETQ. This CDR3 comprises 13 residues. The V gene lost 0 bases and the J gene lost 4 bases, with 7 bases spanning the gap.

The chain carries TRBV19 and TRBJ1-2, with D possibly matching TRBD1 (5 bases). The CDR3 sequence is 14 residues long. CDR1 is LNHDA and CDR2 is SQIVND in the germline V gene (reference sequence). The V end lost 2 bases, the J end lost 7 bases, and 14 bases lay between the germline ends. CDR3 DNA: TGTGCCAGTAGTATACCCCAGGGTGCGGCTGGCTACACCTTC. Translation: CASSIPQGAAGYTF.

The chain recombines TRBV28 with TRBJ1-4, with 7 bases matching TRBD1. Germline assignment: CDR1 MDHEN and CDR2 SYDVKM. Trimming removed 5 bases from V and 7 bases from J; junction bases left unmatched: 7. This CDR3 is 14 amino acids long. This chain's CDR3 is CASSLTGVGEKLFF. CDR3 bases: TGTGCCAGCAGTCTAACAGGGGTTGGTGAAAAACTGTTTTTT.

This chain connects TRBV6-5 to TRBJ2-1; 10 bases line up with TRBD1. The CDR3 covers 15 residues. V shed 2 bases and J 7 bases; nucleotides not matched to a gene: 5. Germline V gives CDR1 MNHEY, CDR2 SVGAGI. The CDR3 sequence is CASSYPGQGSNEQFF. DNA for the CDR3: TGTGCCAGCAGTTACCCGGGACAGGGGTCAAATGAGCAGTTCTTC.

This CDR3 reads CASSLRDYNEQFF. CDR3 DNA: TGCGCCAGCAGCCTCCGGGACTACAATGAGCAGTTCTTC. The chain links TRBV4-1 to TRBJ2-1; possibly TRBD2 for D (5 bases). Trimming left V 4 bases short and J 3 bases short, with 7 bases between. This CDR3 has 13 residues. Germline loops: CDR1 MGHRA, CDR2 YSYEKL.

The rearrangement joins TRBV7-8 to TRBJ1-2; D is perhaps TRBD1 (5 bases). Trimming took off 2 bases at V and 4 bases at J, with 14 bases between the two ends. The CDR3 is 15 residues long. The germline CDR1 and CDR2 sequences are SGHVS and FQNEAQ. CDR3 sequence reads: CASSLLRVLSYGYTF. The CDR3 coding sequence is TGTGCCAGCAGCTTACTCAGGGTTCTCAGCTATGGCTACACCTTC.